The clone carrying this TCR beta chain was found a few times. The antigen is not known. Synthetically made TCR analog templates were put into each PCR as spikes. Clones were read by immunoSEQ multiplex PCR, and TCRdb kept only the in-frame ones, dropping some. The table lists 58,000 or so clones, 81% of them singletons. Per germline, CDR1 SGHNT and CDR2 YENEEA. The V and J ends lost 0 bases and 5 bases respectively, with 7 bases between them. The CDR3 is made up of 13 amino acids. The data were taken from a study of PD-L1 blockade in urothelial cancer. Study in general: About nine tenths of the roughly 29 patients comprised males who had bladder-origin urothelial cancer. Study conclusions and caveats: Better survival was forecast by a pretreatment blood TCR clonality below the median.

Specified time point: pretreatment peripheral blood. The cohort comprised individuals with locally advanced or metastatic urothelial carcinoma. Source: PBMCs, taken around atezolizumab (anti-PD-L1) treatment. The chain combines TRBV11-3 with TRBJ1-1; D remains unclear. The clonotype originates from a man between 65 and 85 years old with urothelial cancer. The CDR3 coding sequence is TGTGCCAGCAGCTTAGATGGTGAGACTGAAGCTTTCTTT. This encodes CASSLDGETEAFF.